The sequence of this T cell receptor (beta chain) was determined in a study of T cell repertoires in cytomegalovirus infection. Findings of the study overall: Ex vivo responses were dominated by HLA-C-restricted CMV-specific TCR beta clonotypes.

Remarks on this clonotype: Its antigen is unidentified.

The CDR3 is 16 amino acids. Germline-derived CDR1 and CDR2 are ENHRY and SYGVKD. V lost 10 bases and J lost 2; bases outside the gene matches: 13. TCRdb passed the reads through MiXCR, listing each CDR3 protein once. The sample includes about 920,000 distinct CDR3 sequences, about a third of them seen just once. The receptor was isolated from a human donor in good health (CMV status not recorded). Some clones in this sample may be carry-over from other donors' samples. V and J are TRBV10-3 and TRBJ2-3; TRBD2 aligns across 9 bases. Sequencing was performed on cultured CD8+ T cells from PBMCs, taken from culture after CMV antigen stimulation. CDR3 DNA: TGTGCCACCGACGACTCTAGCGGGATAACCACAGATACGCAGTATTTT. This encodes CATDDSSGITTDTQYF.